The 26 T cell receptor beta chains below were found in one sample sequenced in a study of shared clonotypes between healthy human individuals. TCRdb keeps only in-frame clones here, not all; method: immunoSEQ multiplex PCR. The data show around 2.5 million clones, with 80% to 95% seen just once and approximately 0.37% held by the top ten. The source material was naive CD4+ T cells from PBMCs. The sample's subset: CD45RA+ positively selected. The receptors derive from a man aged 18 to 30 in good health. Some clones in this sample may be carry-over from other donors' samples.

V is TRBV10-3 and J is TRBJ1-3, with D perhaps TRBD1 (5 bases). CDR1 is ENHRY, CDR2 SYGVKD, per germline. This CDR3 spans 14 amino acids. V was cut by 4 bases and J by 2 bases, with 9 bases left in between. CDR3 in amino acids: CAISAGEAGNTIYF. Written as DNA, the CDR3 is TGTGCCATCAGTGCGGGGGAGGCTGGAAACACCATATATTTT.

The gene calls are TRBV19 and TRBJ2-3; 7 bases fit TRBD2. From germline, CDR1 is LNHDA and CDR2 SQIVND (reference sequence). The junction had 4 bases not matched to a gene; V was cut back by 1 base and J by 0 bases. The CDR3 is 16 residues long. CDR3 sequence reads: CASSIVAGGSTDTQYF. CDR3 bases: TGTGCCAGTAGTATAGTTGCCGGGGGGAGCACAGATACGCAGTATTTT. The full variable domain, in which reference TRBV19 and TRBJ2-3 provide the parts outside the CDR3, is DGGITQSPKYLFRKEGQNVTLSCEQNLNHDAMYWYRQDPGQGLRLIYYSQIVNDFQKGDIAEGYSVSREKKESFPLTVTSAQKNPTAFYLCASSIVAGGSTDTQYFGPGTRLTVL.

The rearrangement links TRBV4-1 to TRBJ2-7, with D possibly TRBD1 on 6 matching bases. Trimming stripped 3 bases from V and 6 bases from J, with 21 bases between. The CDR3 spans 16 residues. Germline V gene sequence: CDR1 MGHRA, CDR2 YSYEKL. The CDR3 region is CASSQMPQGPSGEQYF. The CDR3 bases are TGCGCCAGCAGCCAGATGCCACAGGGCCCCTCGGGCGAGCAGTACTTC.

The genes are TRBV28 and TRBJ1-1; a possible D gene is TRBD1 (6 bases). Per the germline V gene, CDR1 is MDHEN and CDR2 is SYDVKM. CDR3 size: 13 residues. The V end was cut by 6 bases, the J end by 10 bases, with 18 bases between. CDR3 amino acids: CASSVYSARGAFF. The CDR3 nucleotides read TGTGCCAGCAGCGTCTACAGTGCCAGGGGAGCTTTCTTT.

This clone was observed a single time. The chain links TRBV28 to TRBJ2-3; 11 positions agree with TRBD2. J was trimmed by 2 bases and V by 3 bases; bases with no gene match: 7. Germline V gives CDR1 MDHEN, CDR2 SYDVKM. The CDR3 runs 17 residues. The CDR3 coding sequence is TGTGCCAGCAGTTTTTTAGCGGGAGGGGCCCCCACAGATACGCAGTATTTT. Translation gives CASSFLAGGAPTDTQYF. Filled out from reference TRBV28 and TRBJ2-3, the complete variable domain reads DVKVTQSSRYLVKRTGEKVFLECVQDMDHENMFWYRQDPGLGLRLIYFSYDVKMKEKGDIPEGYSVSREKKERFSLILESASTNQTSMYLCASSFLAGGAPTDTQYFGPGTRLTVL.

This chain links TRBV11-3 with TRBJ2-6; 9 nucleotides match TRBD1. V shed 5 bases and J 3 bases; nucleotides not matched to a gene: 8. Germline-derived CDR1 and CDR2 are SGHNT and YENEEA. The CDR3 loop spans 17 amino acids. The CDR3 region has the DNA TGTGCCAGCAGCCCATCACAGGGGGCGCTTGGGGCCAACGTCCTGACTTTC. Encoded protein: CASSPSQGALGANVLTF.

This rearrangement joins TRBV28 to TRBJ1-5; D gene uncertain. CDR1 and CDR2 from the germline V gene are MDHEN and SYDVKM. The length of the CDR3 is 17 residues. Trimming removed 3 bases from V and 2 bases from J, with 17 bases in between. CDR3 sequence reads: CASSLDAAIVGNQPQHF. In DNA form, the CDR3 reads TGTGCCAGCAGTTTGGATGCGGCTATAGTGGGCAATCAGCCCCAGCATTTT.

This clone was found once. The chain carries TRBV27 and TRBJ2-5; the D call may be TRBD1 or TRBD2 (5 bases each). CDR3 length equals 15 residues. Looked up from germline, CDR1 is MNHEY and CDR2 is SMNVEV (reference sequence). V lost 0 bases and J lost 9, with 17 bases in between. The CDR3 region is CASSLSWQGGSAQYF. The CDR3 nucleotides read TGTGCCAGCAGTTTATCGTGGCAGGGCGGGTCGGCCCAGTACTTC.

This clone was detected once. The V and J genes are TRBV5-1 and TRBJ1-1; tentative D call: TRBD1 (5 bases). Per the germline V gene, CDR1 is SGHRS and CDR2 is YFSETQ. V was cut by 3 bases and J by 6 bases, with 12 bases left in between. The CDR3 totals 13 residues. The DNA of the CDR3 is TGCGCCAGCAGCTCGACGGGGGGTCCTGAAGCTTTCTTT. It specifies CASSSTGGPEAFF. The complete variable domain, with remaining parts taken from reference TRBV5-1 and TRBJ1-1, reads KAGVTQTPRYLIKTRGQQVTLSCSPISGHRSVSWYQQTPGQGLQFLFEYFSETQRNKGNFPGRFSGRQFSNSRSEMNVSTLELGDSALYLCASSSTGGPEAFFGQGTRLTVV.

The gene calls are TRBV27 and TRBJ2-5; D gene ambiguous. The CDR3 contains 13 residues. Germline V gives CDR1 MNHEY, CDR2 SMNVEV (reference sequence). The V end lost 2 bases, the J end lost 5 bases, and 9 bases lay between the germline ends. The CDR3 region has the DNA TGTGCCAGCAGTTTAGCCCAGAGGGAGACCCAGTACTTC. Protein: CASSLAQRETQYF.

A note on this clone: This sample also contains other DNA sequences that code for the same CDR3. The chain couples TRBV5-1 to TRBJ1-5; 9 bases agree with TRBD1. V was clipped by 4 bases and J by 4 bases; unmatched bases: 3. CDR3 length equals 14 residues. The V gene's germline CDR1 is SGHRS and CDR2 YFSETQ. The CDR3 sequence is CASSAGQGNQPQHF. CDR3 in DNA: TGCGCCAGCAGCGCCGGACAGGGGAATCAGCCCCAGCATTTT.

A single count supports this clone. The chain joins TRBV5-1 to TRBJ2-2; 9 bases are a match to TRBD1. CDR3 size: 16 residues. V trimming: 5 bases; J trimming: 1 base; junction bases outside the gene matches: 6. CDR1 and CDR2 from the germline V gene are SGHRS and YFSETQ. The CDR3 sequence: CASSSPGQGNTGELFF. The CDR3 DNA is TGCGCCAGCAGTTCGCCGGGACAGGGGAACACCGGGGAGCTGTTTTTT.

The V call is TRBV4-2, the J call TRBJ2-1, with TRBD2 identical over 7 bases. V gave up 1 base and J gave up 4 bases; unmatched junction bases: 4. The germline gives CDR1 LGHNA, CDR2 YNFKEQ. The CDR3 is made up of 15 amino acids. Here the CDR3 reads CASSQGLAAYNEQFF. The CDR3 nucleotides read TGTGCCAGCAGCCAAGGGCTAGCGGCTTACAATGAGCAGTTCTTC.

The V gene is TRBV5-1, the J gene TRBJ2-7, with D maybe TRBD2 (6 bases). The CDR3 consists of 15 residues. Germline CDR1 SGHRS, CDR2 YFSETQ. The V gene lost 3 bases and the J gene lost 0 bases, with 13 bases spanning the gap. CDR3 sequence (DNA): TGCGCCAGCAGCTACGGCGGGGCTAGCTCCTACGAGCAGTACTTC. Translation gives CASSYGGASSYEQYF. The full variable domain, completed using reference TRBV5-1 and TRBJ2-7, is KAGVTQTPRYLIKTRGQQVTLSCSPISGHRSVSWYQQTPGQGLQFLFEYFSETQRNKGNFPGRFSGRQFSNSRSEMNVSTLELGDSALYLCASSYGGASSYEQYFGPGTRLTVT.

This chain uses TRBV2 with TRBJ2-3; the match to TRBD1 covers 9 bases. The germline V gene has CDR1 SNHLY and CDR2 FYNNEI. This CDR3 is 17 amino acids long. V shed 6 bases and J 3 bases; nucleotides not matched to a gene: 13. CDR3: CASRTGLGTGWTDTQYF. The CDR3, as DNA: TGTGCCAGCAGGACGGGTCTGGGGACAGGGTGGACAGATACGCAGTATTTT.

The chain employs TRBV7-9 and TRBJ2-1; maybe TRBD2 (6 bases). CDR3 length: 16 amino acids. The V gene lost 3 bases and the J gene lost 0 bases, with 12 bases spanning the gap. Per germline, CDR1 SEHNR and CDR2 FQNEAQ (reference sequence). CDR3 region: CASSFGRGSSYNEQFF. CDR3 in DNA: TGTGCCAGCAGCTTTGGACGGGGGAGCTCCTACAATGAGCAGTTCTTC.

The rearrangement joins TRBV28 to TRBJ2-1, with 11 nucleotides matching TRBD2. The germline V gene encodes CDR1 MDHEN and CDR2 SYDVKM. CDR3 length: 15 residues. The V gene end was trimmed by 5 bases and the J gene end by 5 bases; junction bases not matched to a gene: 5. CDR3 DNA: TGTGCCAGCAGTCTTACTAGCGGGAGAAACAATGAGCAGTTCTTC. It yields the protein CASSLTSGRNNEQFF.

Of note for this clone: Other DNA sequences in the same sample also yield this CDR3. The rearrangement links TRBV9 to TRBJ2-3; D not certain. The CDR3 extends over 14 amino acids. Trimming left V 0 bases short and J 4 bases short, with 9 bases between. In germline, CDR1 is SGDLS, CDR2 YYNGEE. Written as DNA, the CDR3 is TGTGCCAGCAGCGTAGGGGGTGGCCCAGATACGCAGTATTTT. Its translation is CASSVGGGPDTQYF.

The chain links TRBV2 to TRBJ2-7; TRBD1 or TRBD2 may be the D gene (5 bases each). The CDR3 sequence is 12 residues long. With 6 bases removed from V and 6 bases from J, the gap between germline ends came to 12 bases. Germline lookup yields CDR1 SNHLY and CDR2 FYNNEI. The CDR3 bases are TGTGCCAGCAGGGGGCTCGGGGTCGAGCAGTACTTC. This translates into CASRGLGVEQYF.

V is TRBV11-3 and J is TRBJ2-7, with 7 positions matching TRBD1. The germline V gene has CDR1 SGHNT and CDR2 YENEEA. The trim removed 3 bases at V and 5 bases at J, leaving 4 bases unmatched. The CDR3 runs 13 residues. CDR3 in DNA: TGTGCCAGCAGCTTGAGACAGGGAGACGAGCAGTACTTC. Its protein is CASSLRQGDEQYF.

The rearrangement uses TRBV2 and TRBJ2-3, with TRBD2 matching over 7 bases. Trimming took 6 bases from V and 0 from J; bases not matched to a gene: 9. Germline V CDR1 and CDR2: SNHLY, FYNNEI. The CDR3 covers 16 residues. The CDR3 region has the DNA TGTGCCAGCAGGGAGGGAGCGGGGAAGAGCACAGATACGCAGTATTTT. Translating it yields CASREGAGKSTDTQYF.

V gene TRBV4-1 combines with J gene TRBJ2-7; 8 bases map to TRBD2. The ends lost 5 bases at V and 4 bases at J; junction bases unmatched: 7. Germline CDR1 reads MGHRA; CDR2 reads YSYEKL. The CDR3 spans 14 residues. CDR3 sequence reads: CASSRRTSGYEQYF. DNA of the CDR3: TGCGCCAGCAGCAGACGAACTAGCGGTTACGAGCAGTACTTC.

As concerns this clone: Other DNA sequences in the sample encode the same CDR3. The rearrangement joins TRBV2 to TRBJ2-1; TRBD2 matches 11 bases. Germline assignment: CDR1 SNHLY and CDR2 FYNNEI. The CDR3 consists of 15 residues. V gave up 6 bases and J gave up 4 bases; unmatched junction bases: 5. The DNA of the CDR3 is TGTGCCAGCAGCTTACTAGCGGGAGCATACAATGAGCAGTTCTTC. It encodes CASSLLAGAYNEQFF.

As for this clone: The same CDR3 arises from other DNA sequences in this sample as well. This chain uses TRBV9 with TRBJ2-1; no firm D call. V shed 0 bases and J shed 0 bases, with 7 bases lying between them. CDR1 and CDR2 (germline): SGDLS, YYNGEE. The CDR3 length is 15 residues. As DNA, the CDR3 is TGTGCCAGCAGCGTAGTTGGAAGCTCCTACAATGAGCAGTTCTTC. Its protein is CASSVVGSSYNEQFF.

V usage is TRBV10-3 and J usage is TRBJ2-7, with 12 bases lining up with TRBD2. The CDR3 is made up of 14 amino acids. Germline V lookup: CDR1 ENHRY, CDR2 SYGVKD. After removal of 4 bases from V and 7 bases from J, the junction contained 5 bases not matched to a gene. The CDR3 here is CAISGLAGAMEQYF. The CDR3 nucleotides read TGTGCCATCAGTGGACTAGCGGGAGCGATGGAGCAGTACTTC.

The count of this clone is one. The rearrangement joins TRBV5-1 to TRBJ1-3; D might be TRBD1 (5 bases). The germline V gene encodes CDR1 SGHRS and CDR2 YFSETQ. The CDR3 covers 15 residues. Between the trimmed V and J ends, which lost 4 bases and 4 bases, there was a span of 15 bases. The CDR3 DNA reads TGCGCCAGCAGCCTTCCCGACAGTTCCGGAAACACCATATATTTT. This translates into CASSLPDSSGNTIYF.